Shown below are 14 T cell receptor beta chains from a single sample sequenced in a study of blood T cells in healthy people across ages. Combining a sample-barcoded 5' primer with a J-beta primer mix, a second PCR ran for about 7 to 11 cycles. TCRdb reanalysed the 5' RACE reads using MiXCR and keeps one entry per CDR3 protein. The table has 650,000 to 700,000 distinct CDR3 sequences, over 40% seen once. The sample comprised blood. These receptors were collected from a woman of 80 years or more in good health.

The chain joins TRBV12-3 or TRBV12-4 to TRBJ1-1; D call uncertain. V lost 3 bases, J lost 10 bases, and 12 bases lay in between. The CDR3 is 12 residues long. CDR3 loop: CASSLGNKVAFF. In DNA, the CDR3 is TGTGCCAGCAGTTTGGGGAATAAGGTAGCTTTCTTT.

The V and J genes are TRBV6-2 or TRBV6-3 and TRBJ2-4, with D perhaps matching TRBD2 (7 bases). The DNA matches TRBJ2-7 better at its end, which makes the J call doubtful. The CDR3 totals 13 residues. The germline CDR1 and CDR2 sequences are MNHEY and SVGEGT. Here the CDR3 DNA reads TGTGCCAGCAGTTACGGGGGGGCCAACGAGCAGTACTTC. This encodes CASSYGGANEQYF.

This clonotype was detected only once. Since a much larger clone is just one base distant, this may be a read error. The CDR3 DNA follows: TGCAGCGTTGAAGCGGGACAGGGCCGACTAAACTACACCTTC. Translating gives CSVEAGQGRLNYTF. The chain joins TRBV29-1 to TRBJ1-2; 9 positions match TRBD1. This CDR3 region has 14 residues. The ends lost 1 base at V and 10 bases at J; junction bases unmatched: 10. Germline assignment: CDR1 SQVTM and CDR2 ANQGSEA.

V is TRBV7-8 and J is TRBJ2-4, with unresolved D. TRBJ2-5 matches the DNA end more closely, so the J call is doubtful. Germline V gives CDR1 SGHVS, CDR2 FQNEAQ. The CDR3 length is 14 residues. The CDR3: CASSTGRLRETQYF. In DNA, the CDR3 is TGTGCCAGCAGCACTGGACGCCTTCGGGAGACCCAGTACTTC.

The CDR3 loop is CATSRGLAEYNEQFF. CDR3 coding DNA: TGTGCCACCAGCAGAGGACTAGCGGAGTACAATGAGCAGTTCTTC. The chain recombines TRBV15 with TRBJ2-1; TRBD2 aligns across 9 bases. V lost 1 base to trimming and J lost 4 bases; unmatched junction nucleotides: 2. Germline assignment: CDR1 LNHNV and CDR2 YYDKDF (reference sequence). This CDR3 comprises 15 residues.

This clonotype has at least ten counts. The chain combines TRBV2 with TRBJ1-2; D not certain. Trimming pared 8 bases from V and 3 bases from J, leaving 19 bases between. The CDR3 covers 15 residues. CDR1 and CDR2 from the germline V gene are SNHLY and FYNNEI. The CDR3 DNA sequence: TGTGCCAGCCTTATGGGAGGGTCCCTCCACTATGGCTACACCTTC. Translated: CASLMGGSLHYGYTF.

To note about this clonotype: Relative to the germline gene, one junction end is altered; a read error may explain this. The chain is built from TRBV5-1 and TRBJ1-5; D not resolved. Germline V lookup: CDR1 SGHRS, CDR2 YFSETQ. This CDR3 comprises 15 residues. CDR3 protein: CASGLADSSNQPQHF. CDR3 DNA: TGCGCCAGCGGCTTGGCAGATTCGAGCAATCAGCCCCAGCATTTT. Filled out from reference TRBV5-1 and TRBJ1-5, the complete variable domain reads KAGVTQTPRYLIKTRGQQVTLSCSPISGHRSVSWYQQTPGQGLQFLFEYFSETQRNKGNFPGRFSGRQFSNSRSEMNVSTLELGDSALYLCASGLADSSNQPQHFGDGTRLSIL.

V gene TRBV7-2 combines with J gene TRBJ2-5; TRBD1 might be the D (6 bases). Germline assignment: CDR1 SGHTA and CDR2 FQGNSA. The CDR3 is 14 amino acids. V lost 2 bases, J lost 2 bases, and 9 bases lay in between. The CDR3 spells CASSLSGQQETQYF. The CDR3 nucleotides read TGTGCCAGCAGCTTATCAGGACAGCAAGAGACCCAGTACTTC.

This clonotype was seen only once. The rearrangement joins TRBV6-1 to TRBJ1-1; D is unresolved. In germline, CDR1 is MNHNS, CDR2 SASEGT. Trimming removed 4 bases at V and 11 bases at J, with 11 bases between. This CDR3 spans 11 amino acids. CDR3 residues: CASSVGRRAFF. The CDR3 coding sequence is TGTGCCAGCAGTGTCGGCAGGCGCGCTTTCTTT.

This clonotype was seen a handful of times. The chain combines TRBV12-3 or TRBV12-4 with TRBJ2-1; the match to TRBD2 covers 8 bases. Unmatched junction bases numbered 6, after V lost 4 bases and J lost 7 bases. The CDR3 sequence is 14 residues long. CDR3 sequence reads: CASSSSGSVNEQFF. CDR3 bases: TGTGCCAGCAGTTCCAGCGGGAGTGTAAATGAGCAGTTCTTC.

With respect to this clonotype: This may be a read error: a much more frequent sequence differs by one nucleotide. V usage is TRBV3-1 and J usage is TRBJ2-7, with D hard to call. The CDR3 has 15 amino acids. Deletions cut 3 bases from V and 0 bases from J, with 12 bases between. Germline V lookup: CDR1 LGHDT, CDR2 YNNKEL (reference sequence). The CDR3 reads CASSQASRSSYEQYF. Here the CDR3 DNA reads TGTGCCAGCAGCCAGGCCTCCAGGAGCTCCTACGAGCAGTACTTC.

This clonotype was seen at least ten times. The CDR3 sequence is CASRAGRYEQFF. CDR3 bases: TGTGCCAGCAGGGCAGGTAGATATGAGCAGTTCTTC. The V gene is TRBV6-5, the J gene TRBJ2-1; D gene ambiguous. Trimming took off 6 bases at V and 8 bases at J, with 11 bases between the two ends. The germline V gene has CDR1 MNHEY and CDR2 SVGAGI. This CDR3 has 12 residues.

A single count supports this clonotype. This chain connects TRBV2 to TRBJ1-2, with D possibly matching TRBD1 (5 bases). V was trimmed by 6 bases and J by 6 bases, leaving 14 bases between them. This CDR3 spans 13 amino acids. CDR1 and CDR2 (germline): SNHLY, FYNNEI. CDR3 residues: CASSPQGKDGYTF. CDR3 nucleotides: TGTGCCAGCAGCCCGCAGGGTAAAGATGGCTACACCTTC.

The gene calls are TRBV20-1 and TRBJ2-7, with 7 bases fitting TRBD1. Judging by the DNA end, TRBJ2-5 fits better; the J call may be wrong. The germline V gene has CDR1 DFQATT and CDR2 SNEGSKA (reference sequence). This CDR3 is 16 amino acids long. The CDR3 DNA reads as TGCAGTGCTAGAGATCCCCTGAAGGGGGCGGGAGAGACCCAGTACTTC. Protein sequence: CSARDPLKGAGETQYF.